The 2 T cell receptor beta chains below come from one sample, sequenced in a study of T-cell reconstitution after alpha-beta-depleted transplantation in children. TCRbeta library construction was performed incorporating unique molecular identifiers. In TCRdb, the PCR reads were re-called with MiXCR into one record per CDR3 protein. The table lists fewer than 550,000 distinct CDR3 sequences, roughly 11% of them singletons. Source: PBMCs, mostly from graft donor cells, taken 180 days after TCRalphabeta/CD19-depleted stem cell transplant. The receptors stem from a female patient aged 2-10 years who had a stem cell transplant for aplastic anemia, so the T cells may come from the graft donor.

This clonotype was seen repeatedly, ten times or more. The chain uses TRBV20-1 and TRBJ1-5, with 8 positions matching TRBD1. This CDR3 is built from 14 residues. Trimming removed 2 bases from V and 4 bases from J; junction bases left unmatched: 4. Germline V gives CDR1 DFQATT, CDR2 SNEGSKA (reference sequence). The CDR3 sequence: CSARRRTGNQPQHF. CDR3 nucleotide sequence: TGCAGTGCTAGACGTAGGACAGGGAATCAGCCCCAGCATTTT.

DNA for the CDR3: TGTGCCTGGAGTGGGGGACTAGGGGGGGCAGATACGCAGTATTTT. Amino acid sequence: CAWSGGLGGADTQYF. This rearrangement joins TRBV30 to TRBJ2-3, with TRBD2 identical over 8 bases. Germline CDR1 reads GTSNPN; CDR2 reads SVGIG (reference sequence). The trim removed 1 base at V and 4 bases at J, leaving 7 bases unmatched. CDR3 length equals 15 residues.